The next 30 T cell receptor beta chains were all read from a single sample in a study of T cells in Graves' hyperthyroidism and ophthalmopathy. Amplification of TCR beta CDR3 regions was performed using RNA transcripts as template. When the TCR CDR3 underwent first-round RT-PCR, the HTBI primer set was used. In TCRdb, the multiplex PCR reads were re-called with MiXCR into one record per CDR3 protein. The sample contains around 350,000 distinct CDR3 sequences, approximately 13% of which appear only once. Sequencing used blood. These receptors all stem from a woman aged 18-30 years with Graves' hyperthyroidism.

This clonotype was detected ten times or more. The chain employs TRBV27 and TRBJ2-1; 9 nucleotides agree with TRBD1. Germline V gives CDR1 MNHEY, CDR2 SMNVEV (reference sequence). CDR3 length: 18 residues. With 5 bases clipped from V and 2 bases from J, the junction kept 13 bases outside the gene matches. CDR3 residues: CASSPGTGSSSPYNEQFF. Here the CDR3 DNA reads TGTGCCAGCAGTCCCGGGACAGGGTCCTCATCCCCCTACAATGAGCAGTTCTTC.

The V call is TRBV5-5, the J call TRBJ1-5, with D tentatively TRBD1 (5 bases). This CDR3 is built from 15 residues. The germline CDR1 and CDR2 sequences are SGHKS and YYEKEE (reference sequence). Trimming took 0 bases from V and 6 from J, leaving 13 bases between them. The CDR3 DNA reads as TGTGCCAGCAGCTTGGAAGATCGGGGGGTTCAGCCCCAGCATTTT. It specifies CASSLEDRGVQPQHF.

This clonotype was counted at least ten times. V is TRBV11-3 and J is TRBJ2-4; D not resolved. V lost 2 bases, J lost 7 bases, and 12 bases lay in between. The CDR3 spans 14 residues. Germline CDR1 and CDR2: SGHNT and YENEEA. As DNA, the CDR3 is TGTGCCAGCAGCTTATCTGCGGAAGGGAACATTCAGTACTTC. Amino acids: CASSLSAEGNIQYF. Looking up the rest from reference TRBV11-3 and TRBJ2-4 gives the full variable domain: EAGVVQSPRYKIIEKKQPVAFWCNPISGHNTLYWYLQNLGQGPELLIRYENEEAVDDSQLPKDRFSAERLKGVDSTLKIQPAELGDSAVYLCASSLSAEGNIQYFGAGTRLSVL.

The chain joins TRBV27 to TRBJ1-4; D is uncertain. Germline V CDR1 and CDR2: MNHEY, SMNVEV (reference sequence). This CDR3 contains 15 residues. V shed 3 bases and J shed 8 bases, with 16 bases lying between them. CDR3 region: CASSFTRPREEKLFF. In DNA form, the CDR3 reads TGTGCCAGCAGTTTTACGAGGCCAAGGGAGGAAAAACTGTTTTTT.

There are many counts of this clonotype. The J gene is TRBJ2-7, the V gene TRBV6-5, with a weak D call TRBD2 (6 bases). The germline CDR1 and CDR2 sequences are MNHEY and SVGAGI. This CDR3 contains 16 residues. V lost 0 bases and J 4 bases, leaving 16 bases between the germline ends. CDR3 nucleotide sequence: TGTGCCAGCAGTTACTCCTCGGGACCGGAGGGATACGAGCAGTACTTC. Translation gives CASSYSSGPEGYEQYF.

The table lists this clonotype with a few counts. The rearrangement links TRBV25-1 to TRBJ2-3; D is uncertain. CDR1 and CDR2 from the germline V gene are MGHDK and SYGVNS. Trimming shortened V by 1 base and J by 4 bases, and 3 bases separated the two germline ends. CDR3 size: 12 residues. The CDR3 protein is CASSEWPDTQYF. CDR3 in DNA: TGTGCCAGCAGTGAATGGCCAGATACGCAGTATTTT.

The genes are TRBV27 and TRBJ2-6; possibly TRBD1 for D (5 bases). The V and J ends lost 3 bases and 1 base respectively, with 13 bases between them. This CDR3 is 17 amino acids long. Germline V gives CDR1 MNHEY, CDR2 SMNVEV (reference sequence). CDR3 bases: TGTGCCAGCAGTTTCTTCTGGGGCGCTTCTGGGGCCAACGTCCTGACTTTC. Its protein product is CASSFFWGASGANVLTF.

This clonotype was seen ten or more times. The V and J genes are TRBV6-1 and TRBJ2-3; D may be TRBD2 (5 bases). This CDR3 has 16 residues. Germline CDR1 reads MNHNS; CDR2 reads SASEGT. V dropped 9 bases and J dropped 0 bases, with 19 bases sitting between them. The CDR3 sequence: CASPPPVPGSTDTQYF. CDR3 DNA sequence: TGTGCCAGTCCGCCGCCGGTGCCGGGAAGCACAGATACGCAGTATTTT.

Ten or more counts support this clonotype. The chain recombines TRBV12-3 or TRBV12-4 with TRBJ1-5; 8 nucleotides match TRBD1. J lost 0 bases, V lost 6 bases, and 10 bases had no gene match. The CDR3 runs 17 residues. This chain's CDR3 is CASSRDRRRDSNQPQHF. For the CDR3, the DNA is TGTGCCAGCAGCCGGGACAGGCGACGCGATAGCAATCAGCCCCAGCATTTT.

This clonotype was picked up many times. This chain connects TRBV27 to TRBJ2-5; TRBD2 matches 13 bases. Germline CDR1 is MNHEY and CDR2 is SMNVEV (reference sequence). V was clipped by 9 bases and J by 1 base; unmatched bases: 2. The CDR3 consists of 14 residues. CDR3 loop: CASRTSGGQETQYF. In nucleotides, the CDR3 is TGTGCCAGTCGGACTAGCGGGGGCCAAGAGACCCAGTACTTC.

This clonotype was seen a single time. The CDR3 sequence: CASSLQGGSSYNEQFF. The CDR3 coding sequence is TGCGCCAGCAGCCTTCAAGGGGGGAGCTCCTACAATGAGCAGTTCTTC. The gene calls are TRBV4-1 and TRBJ2-1; either TRBD1 or TRBD2 may supply D (6 bases each). Germline-derived CDR1 and CDR2 are MGHRA and YSYEKL. The CDR3 spans 16 residues. V lost 4 bases and J 0 bases, leaving 13 bases between the germline ends.

This clonotype was observed at least ten times. V and J are TRBV20-1 and TRBJ2-5; 7 nucleotides line up with TRBD2. The germline V gene has CDR1 DFQATT and CDR2 SNEGSKA (reference sequence). V lost 7 bases and J lost 2; bases outside the gene matches: 10. The CDR3 is 14 residues long. The CDR3: CSVTPASGQETQYF. The DNA for the CDR3 is TGCAGTGTAACCCCTGCTAGCGGACAAGAGACCCAGTACTTC.

Notes on this clonotype: At one end the junction does not follow the germline gene, possibly because of a read error. The V and J genes are TRBV30 and TRBJ1-3, with no clear D. The length of the CDR3 is 13 residues. CDR1 GTSNPN and CDR2 SVGIG come from the germline V gene (reference sequence). CDR3 sequence (DNA): TGTGCCTGGAGTAGGAACTCTGGAAACACCGTATATTTT. This translates into CAWSRNSGNTVYF. The full variable domain, its missing parts supplied by reference TRBV30 and TRBJ1-3, is SQTIHQWPATLVQPVGSPLSLECTVEGTSNPNLYWYRQAAGRGLQLLFYSVGIGQISSEVPQNLSASRPQDRQFILSSKKLLLSDSGFYLCAWSRNSGNTVYFGEGSWLTVV.

Ten or more counts support this clonotype. The chain recombines TRBV27 with TRBJ2-1; D not resolved. The CDR3 contains 13 residues. V dropped 4 bases and J dropped 4 bases, with 8 bases sitting between them. The germline V gene has CDR1 MNHEY and CDR2 SMNVEV (reference sequence). CDR3 loop: CASSSDPYNEQFF. The CDR3 region has the DNA TGTGCCAGCAGTTCGGACCCATACAATGAGCAGTTCTTC.

This clonotype was detected many times. CDR3 DNA sequence: TGTGCCAGCAGTTTTCCGGGTTTCGGTTCACCCCTCCACTTT. It specifies CASSFPGFGSPLHF. V usage is TRBV28 and J usage is TRBJ1-6; D ambiguous. Germline CDR1 and CDR2: MDHEN and SYDVKM. The CDR3 sequence is 14 residues long. V gave up 3 bases and J gave up 9 bases, with 12 bases separating them.

This clonotype appeared many times. This sequence joins TRBV5-1 and TRBJ1-4; no firm D call. The CDR3 runs to 16 residues. Germline CDR1 SGHRS, CDR2 YFSETQ. The germline V and J ends were trimmed by 0 bases and 10 bases, with 19 bases remaining between them. This CDR3 reads CASSLAGLQGSGKLFF. In nucleotides, the CDR3 is TGCGCCAGCAGCTTGGCGGGCCTCCAAGGATCCGGAAAACTGTTTTTT.

This clonotype occurred many times. V usage is TRBV29-1 and J usage is TRBJ2-3, with 7 nucleotides matching TRBD1. Germline V lookup: CDR1 SQVTM, CDR2 ANQGSEA. V gave up 0 bases and J gave up 2 bases; unmatched junction bases: 8. The CDR3 length is 16 residues. This CDR3 is CSVEEGGRGPTDTQYF. CDR3 DNA sequence: TGCAGCGTTGAAGAAGGGGGCAGGGGACCCACAGATACGCAGTATTTT.

In this sample, this clonotype turned up many times. J is TRBJ2-7 and V is TRBV5-6, with D unresolved. Germline V CDR1 and CDR2: SGHDT, YYEEEE. V was pared by 2 bases and J by 3 bases, with 9 bases between. CDR3 length equals 13 residues. The CDR3 region is CASSFAADYEQYF. As DNA, the CDR3 is TGTGCCAGCAGCTTTGCAGCCGACTACGAGCAGTACTTC. The full variable domain, in which reference TRBV5-6 and TRBJ2-7 provide the parts outside the CDR3, is DAGVTQSPTHLIKTRGQQVTLRCSPKSGHDTVSWYQQALGQGPQFIFQYYEEEERQRGNFPDRFSGHQFPNYSSELNVNALLLGDSALYLCASSFAADYEQYFGPGTRLTVT.

The chain couples TRBV6-9 to TRBJ2-2, with D possibly being TRBD2 (5 bases). This CDR3 is built from 17 residues. Deletions cut 7 bases from V and 1 base from J, with 19 bases between. Germline values: CDR1 MNHGY, CDR2 SVAAGI. The CDR3 DNA follows: TGTGCCAGCATTATTAGGTTAGGACTGAAGAACACCGGGGAGCTGTTTTTT. It encodes CASIIRLGLKNTGELFF.

This clonotype has a count of ten or more. The chain combines TRBV12-3 or TRBV12-4 with TRBJ1-1; TRBD1 matches 9 bases. CDR3 size: 14 residues. V gave up 7 bases and J gave up 2 bases; unmatched junction bases: 5. CDR3 DNA sequence: TGTGCCAGCACCTGGGGACAGGGTAACACTGAAGCTTTCTTT. Translated: CASTWGQGNTEAFF.

This clonotype was recorded at least ten times. This chain connects TRBV28 to TRBJ2-7; 8 bases match TRBD2. CDR3 length equals 14 residues. V lost 7 bases and J lost 5; bases outside the gene matches: 10. Germline CDR1 is MDHEN and CDR2 is SYDVKM. CDR3 amino acids: CASITGGAGDEQYF. CDR3 in DNA: TGTGCCAGCATAACGGGGGGGGCCGGGGACGAGCAGTACTTC.

This clonotype was seen repeatedly, ten times or more. This chain links TRBV29-1 with TRBJ2-7; 8 bases align to TRBD1. Trimming cost V 1 base and J 3 bases; bases outside gene matches: 8. Germline loops: CDR1 SQVTM, CDR2 ANQGSEA. CDR3 length: 15 amino acids. Here the CDR3 DNA reads TGCAGCGTTGAAGGTGTTAGGACAGGGTTCTACGAGCAGTACTTC. This sequence encodes CSVEGVRTGFYEQYF.

This clonotype was detected ten times or more. V and J are TRBV7-3 and TRBJ2-3, with D uncertain. V lost 5 bases and J lost 4, with 13 bases in between. The CDR3 consists of 14 residues. Germline CDR1 and CDR2: SGHTA and FQGTGA. The CDR3, as DNA: TGTGCCAGCAGCCGCCACTCTCTAGCAGATACGCAGTATTTT. Translating gives CASSRHSLADTQYF.

Ten or more counts support this clonotype. The chain couples TRBV28 to TRBJ1-2; D remains unclear. Trimming stripped 2 bases from V and 7 bases from J, with 8 bases between. CDR3 length: 12 residues. The germline gives CDR1 MDHEN, CDR2 SYDVKM. The CDR3 DNA sequence: TGTGCCAGCAGTTTACAGGCGGCTGGCTACACCTTC. Translated: CASSLQAAGYTF.

Ten or more counts support this clonotype. The chain is built from TRBV24-1 and TRBJ2-6; tentatively, D is TRBD1 (6 bases). CDR1 is KGHDR and CDR2 is SFDVKD in the germline V gene. CDR3 size: 15 residues. V was cut by 5 bases and J by 4 bases, with 11 bases left in between. Written as DNA, the CDR3 is TGTGCCACCAGTGGTCTGGGGGCAGGGGCCAACGTCCTGACTTTC. This gives the protein CATSGLGAGANVLTF.

V and J are TRBV11-2 and TRBJ2-2; D may be TRBD1 (6 bases). The CDR3 length is 18 residues. Per germline, CDR1 SGHAT and CDR2 FQNNGV. V dropped 5 bases and J dropped 2 bases, with 21 bases sitting between them. This chain's CDR3 is CASSQGGYGALNTGELFF. The CDR3 region has the DNA TGTGCCAGCAGCCAAGGGGGATACGGGGCTCTTAACACCGGGGAGCTGTTTTTT.

Worth noting for this clonotype: A single base separates this from a much larger clone, so it may be a read error. The chain has TRBV2 and TRBJ2-2; 9 bases fit TRBD1. Germline V lookup: CDR1 SNHLY, CDR2 FYNNEI. The junction had 2 bases not matched to a gene; V was cut back by 6 bases and J by 3 bases. The CDR3 consists of 14 residues. In DNA form, the CDR3 reads TGTGCCAGCAGGGGGACAGGGCACACCGGGGAGCTGTTTTTT. It codes for CASRGTGHTGELFF.

Regarding this clonotype: A much larger clone differs from this one at a single base, so this may be a read error. The chain uses TRBV28 and TRBJ2-1, with D maybe TRBD2 (5 bases). V was trimmed by 7 bases and J by 5 bases, leaving 15 bases between them. Germline V gene data show CDR1 as MDHEN and CDR2 as SYDVKM. This CDR3 is built from 14 residues. The CDR3 DNA reads as TGTGCCAGCACCAGAGTGCCCGGGGACAATGAGCAGTTCTTC. This sequence encodes CASTRVPGDNEQFF.

The chain uses TRBV4-1 and TRBJ2-3; D is unclear. CDR1 is MGHRA and CDR2 is YSYEKL in the germline V gene. The CDR3 is made up of 13 amino acids. V was shortened by 4 bases and J by 5 bases, with 10 bases between the two germline ends. The CDR3 DNA reads TGCGCCAGCAGCCCCAGGCCCGGAGATACGCAGTATTTT. It codes for CASSPRPGDTQYF.

This clonotype was seen repeatedly, ten times or more. The chain has TRBV6-2 or TRBV6-3 and TRBJ2-3; 8 bases are a match to TRBD1. Germline values: CDR1 MNHEY, CDR2 SVGEGT. V was pared by 8 bases and J by 2 bases, with 9 bases of the junction left unmatched. This CDR3 has 15 amino acids. The CDR3 sequence: CASETTGAPTDTQYF. The CDR3 nucleotides read TGTGCCAGCGAGACGACAGGGGCCCCCACAGATACGCAGTATTTT.